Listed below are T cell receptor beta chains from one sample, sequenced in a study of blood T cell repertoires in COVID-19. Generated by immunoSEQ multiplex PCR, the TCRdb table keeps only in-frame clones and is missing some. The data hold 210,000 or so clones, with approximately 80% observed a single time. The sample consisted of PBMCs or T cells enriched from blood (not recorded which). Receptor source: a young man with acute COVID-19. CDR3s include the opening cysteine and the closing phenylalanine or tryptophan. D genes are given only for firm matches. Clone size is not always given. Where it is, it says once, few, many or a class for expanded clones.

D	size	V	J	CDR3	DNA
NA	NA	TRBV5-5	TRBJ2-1	CASSPLRQGGNEQFF	TGTGCCAGCAGCCCCCTGCGGCAGGGAGGTAATGAGCAGTTCTTC
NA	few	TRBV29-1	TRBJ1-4	CSVETGNNEKLFF	TGCAGCGTTGAAACGGGAAATAATGAAAAACTGTTTTTT
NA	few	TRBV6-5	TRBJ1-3	CASSDTHIRNTIYF	TGTGCCAGCTCTGACACCCATATCAGAAACACCATATATTTT
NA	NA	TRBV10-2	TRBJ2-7	CASSPAYEQYF	TGCGCCAGCAGTCCAGCCTACGAGCAGTACTTC
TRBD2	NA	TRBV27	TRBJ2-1	CATNIAGINNEQFF	TGTGCCACCAATATAGCGGGGATTAACAATGAGCAGTTCTTC
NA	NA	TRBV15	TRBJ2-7	CATSKALDEQYF	TGTGCCACCAGCAAAGCACTTGACGAGCAGTACTTC
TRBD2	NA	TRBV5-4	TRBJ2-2	CASARWRGGRTGELFF	TGTGCCAGCGCCCGGTGGCGGGGGGGCCGCACCGGGGAGCTGTTTTTT
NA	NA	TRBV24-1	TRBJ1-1	CATSEGGRAFF	TGTGCCACCAGTGAAGGAGGACGGGCTTTCTTT
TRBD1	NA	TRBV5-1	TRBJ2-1	CATGQGAYNEQFF	TGCGCCACCGGACAGGGGGCGTACAATGAGCAGTTCTTC
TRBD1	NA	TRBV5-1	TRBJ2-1	CASSSGQGSYNEQFF	TGCGCCAGCAGCTCTGGACAGGGTTCCTACAATGAGCAGTTCTTC
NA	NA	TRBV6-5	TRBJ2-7	CASSYGGFPGSYEQYF	TGTGCCAGCAGTTACGGGGGCTTTCCAGGCTCCTACGAGCAGTACTTC
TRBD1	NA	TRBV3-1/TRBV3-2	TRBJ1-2	CASSQDLVTGGYTF	TGTGCCAGCAGCCAAGATCTAGTGACAGGGGGCTACACCTTC
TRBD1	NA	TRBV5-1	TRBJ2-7	CASSPGQESSYEQYF	TGCGCCAGCAGCCCGGGACAGGAGAGCTCCTACGAGCAGTACTTC
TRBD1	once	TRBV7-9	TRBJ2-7	CASSLGTGGAYEQYF	TGTGCCAGCAGCCTTGGGACAGGGGGCGCGTACGAGCAGTACTTC
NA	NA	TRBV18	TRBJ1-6	CASSPIQGSSYNSPLHF	TGTGCCAGCTCACCGATCCAGGGAAGCTCCTATAATTCACCCCTCCACTTT
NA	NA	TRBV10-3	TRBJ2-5	CATTRVLDSKPKETQYF	TGTGCCACGACAAGGGTTCTGGACTCGAAACCAAAAGAGACCCAGTACTTC
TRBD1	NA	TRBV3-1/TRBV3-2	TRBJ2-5	CASSPPAGQGGFETQYF	TGTGCCAGCAGCCCGCCAGCAGGACAGGGGGGCTTCGAGACCCAGTACTTC
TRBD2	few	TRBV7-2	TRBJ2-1	CASSLVIAGGREQFF	TGTGCCAGCAGCTTAGTTATAGCGGGGGGGCGTGAGCAGTTCTTC
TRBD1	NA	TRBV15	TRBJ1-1	CATSILGQGNEAFF	TGTGCCACCAGCATACTGGGACAGGGGAATGAAGCTTTCTTT
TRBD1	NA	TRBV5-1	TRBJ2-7	CASSLEQGPYEQYF	TGCGCCAGCAGCTTGGAACAGGGGCCCTACGAGCAGTACTTC
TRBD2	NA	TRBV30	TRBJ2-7	CACPGTSGGYEQYF	TGTGCCTGCCCCGGGACTAGCGGGGGCTACGAGCAGTACTTC
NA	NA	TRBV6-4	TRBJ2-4	CAQQGGRAKNIQYF	TGTGCCCAGCAGGGTGGGCGGGCCAAAAACATTCAGTACTTC
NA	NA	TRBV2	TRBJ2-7	CASSPLTHEQYF	TGTGCCAGCAGCCCCCTAACCCACGAGCAGTACTTC
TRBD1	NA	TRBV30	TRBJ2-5	CAWSEKTGGIETQYF	TGTGCCTGGAGTGAAAAGACAGGGGGCATCGAGACCCAGTACTTC
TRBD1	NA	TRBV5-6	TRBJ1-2	CASSLEQGRNYGYTF	TGTGCCAGCAGCTTGGAACAGGGGAGGAACTATGGCTACACCTTC
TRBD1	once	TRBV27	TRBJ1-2	CASKFVQGAGGYTF	TGTGCCAGCAAGTTCGTACAGGGGGCGGGTGGCTACACCTTC
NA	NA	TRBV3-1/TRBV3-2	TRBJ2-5	CASSQEQLLAGEETQYF	TGTGCCAGCAGCCAAGAACAACTCCTCGCAGGGGAAGAGACCCAGTACTTC
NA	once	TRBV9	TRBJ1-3	CASSAAGNTIYF	TGTGCCAGCTCGGCGGCAGGAAACACCATATATTTT
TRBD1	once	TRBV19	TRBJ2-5	CASSISAGGIGETQYF	TGTGCCAGTAGTATATCCGCAGGGGGCATTGGAGAGACCCAGTACTTC
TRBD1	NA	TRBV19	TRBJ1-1	CASSIGQGDHTEAFF	TGTGCCAGTAGTATAGGTCAGGGGGATCACACTGAAGCTTTCTTT
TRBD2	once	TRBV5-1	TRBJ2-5	CASSLQRGPQETQYF	TGCGCCAGCAGTCTCCAGCGGGGGCCTCAAGAGACCCAGTACTTC
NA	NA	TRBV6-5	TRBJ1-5	CASSSLGGVQPQHF	TGTGCCAGCAGTTCCTTAGGGGGAGTTCAGCCCCAGCATTTT
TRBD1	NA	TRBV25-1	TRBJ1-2	CASTGTQGHGYTF	TGTGCCAGCACCGGAACACAGGGGCATGGCTACACCTTC
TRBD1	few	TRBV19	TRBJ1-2	CASSPRDRWGYTF	TGTGCCAGTAGTCCTCGGGACAGGTGGGGCTACACCTTC
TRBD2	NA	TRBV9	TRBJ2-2	CASSPWGRAGELFF	TGTGCCAGCAGCCCCTGGGGGAGGGCCGGGGAGCTGTTTTTT
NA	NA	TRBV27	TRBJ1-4	CASSLSRKTNEKLFF	TGTGCCAGCAGTTTATCGCGAAAAACTAATGAAAAACTGTTTTTT
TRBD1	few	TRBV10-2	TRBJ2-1	CATDRDAEQFF	TGCGCCACTGACAGGGATGCCGAGCAGTTCTTC
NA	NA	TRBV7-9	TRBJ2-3	CAGQPLDRTDTQYF	TGTGCCGGACAACCCCTAGACCGGACAGATACGCAGTATTTT
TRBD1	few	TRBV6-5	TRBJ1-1	CASSYRQGGGAFF	TGTGCCAGCAGTTACCGACAGGGAGGAGGAGCTTTCTTT
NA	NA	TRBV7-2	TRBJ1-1	CASSLNYNTEAFF	TGTGCCAGCAGCTTAAATTATAACACTGAAGCTTTCTTT
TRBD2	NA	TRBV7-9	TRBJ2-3	CASSLASGGTDTQYF	TGTGCCAGCAGCTTAGCTAGCGGGGGAACAGATACGCAGTATTTT
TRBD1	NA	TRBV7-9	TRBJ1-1	CASILKAGGGVNTEAFF	TGTGCCAGCATCCTTAAAGCTGGAGGGGGCGTGAACACTGAAGCTTTCTTT
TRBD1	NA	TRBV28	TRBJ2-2	CASSSTGEGGELFF	TGTGCCAGCAGCTCGACAGGGGAAGGCGGGGAGCTGTTTTTT
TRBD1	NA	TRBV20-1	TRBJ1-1	CSASLALRQGGTEAFF	TGCAGTGCTAGTTTGGCCCTCAGACAGGGCGGGACTGAAGCTTTCTTT
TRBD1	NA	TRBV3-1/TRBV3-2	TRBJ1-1	CASSQPGTGSTEAFF	TGTGCCAGCAGCCAACCCGGGACAGGGAGCACTGAAGCTTTCTTT
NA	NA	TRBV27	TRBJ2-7	CASSSPGTVVYEQYF	TGTGCCAGCAGTTCCCCCGGTACGGTAGTCTACGAGCAGTACTTC
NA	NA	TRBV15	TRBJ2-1	CATSRDWGQSEQFF	TGTGCCACCAGCAGAGATTGGGGCCAAAGCGAGCAGTTCTTC
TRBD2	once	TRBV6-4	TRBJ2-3	CASSDGTSLDTQYF	TGTGCCAGCAGTGACGGGACTAGTCTAGATACGCAGTATTTT
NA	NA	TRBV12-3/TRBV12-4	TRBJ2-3	CASSFWRGGMYF	TGTGCCAGCAGTTTTTGGAGGGGGGGCATGTATTTT
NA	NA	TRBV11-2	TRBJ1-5	CASSLAGSNQPQHF	TGTGCCAGCAGCTTAGCCGGTAGCAATCAGCCCCAGCATTTT
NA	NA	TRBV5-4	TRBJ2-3	CASSFPGPTDTQYF	TGTGCCAGCAGCTTTCCAGGCCCAACAGATACGCAGTATTTT
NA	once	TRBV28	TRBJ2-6	CASSSQGAGANVLTF	TGTGCCAGCAGTTCTCAGGGTGCTGGGGCCAACGTCCTGACTTTC